Below are 3 T cell receptor beta chains sequenced from a single sample in a study of T cell responses to AZD1222 COVID-19 vaccine. Assay: immunoSEQ multiplex PCR; the TCRdb copy retains only in-frame clones and omits some. The data show about 140,000 clones, 89% seen once. Sequenced here: peripheral blood, sampled on day 0 of AZD1222 vaccination. These receptor sequences come from an adult in good health.

V is TRBV15 and J is TRBJ2-1; either TRBD1 or TRBD2 may fit D (5 bases each). The germline V gene has CDR1 LNHNV and CDR2 YYDKDF (reference sequence). The V end was cut by 0 bases, the J end by 9 bases, with 12 bases between. The CDR3 consists of 14 residues. The CDR3 DNA is TGTGCCACCAGCAGAGATCGAGGGGCGGGTGAGCAGTTCTTC. It translates to CATSRDRGAGEQFF.

The chain uses TRBV7-2 and TRBJ1-2; D possibly corresponds to TRBD1 (5 bases). This CDR3 contains 14 residues. Per germline, CDR1 SGHTA and CDR2 FQGNSA. Trimming pared 4 bases from V and 4 bases from J, leaving 13 bases between. DNA for the CDR3: TGTGCCAGCAGCTCCCAGGGTTTTATCTATGGCTACACCTTC. Translating gives CASSSQGFIYGYTF.

J is TRBJ1-3 and V is TRBV10-3; perhaps TRBD1 as D (5 bases). The CDR3 totals 16 residues. V lost 0 bases and J 0 bases, leaving 9 bases between the germline ends. Germline V lookup: CDR1 ENHRY, CDR2 SYGVKD. The CDR3 DNA reads TGTGCCATCAGTGAGTCGCCCAGGGTCTCTGGAAACACCATATATTTT. This translates into CAISESPRVSGNTIYF.